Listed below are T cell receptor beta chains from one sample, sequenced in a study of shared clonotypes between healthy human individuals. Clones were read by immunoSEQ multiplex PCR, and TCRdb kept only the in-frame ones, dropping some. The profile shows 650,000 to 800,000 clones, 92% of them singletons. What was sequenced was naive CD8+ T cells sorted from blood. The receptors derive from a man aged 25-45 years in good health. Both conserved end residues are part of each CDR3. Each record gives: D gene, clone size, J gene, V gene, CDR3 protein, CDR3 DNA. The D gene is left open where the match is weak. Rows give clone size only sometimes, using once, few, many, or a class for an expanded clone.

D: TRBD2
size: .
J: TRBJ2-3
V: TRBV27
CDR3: CASRTSGTDTQYF
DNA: TGTGCCAGCCGGACTAGCGGCACAGATACGCAGTATTTT

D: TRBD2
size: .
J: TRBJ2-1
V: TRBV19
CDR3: CASSTSGSAYNEQFF
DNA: TGTGCCAGTAGCACGAGCGGGAGTGCCTACAATGAGCAGTTCTTC

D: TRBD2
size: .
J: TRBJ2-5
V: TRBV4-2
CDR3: CASSQDGDRVLAGVVETQYF
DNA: TGTGCCAGCAGCCAAGATGGGGATCGGGTACTAGCGGGAGTAGTAGAGACCCAGTACTTC

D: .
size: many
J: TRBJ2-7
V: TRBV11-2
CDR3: CASSLSGQLYEQYF
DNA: TGTGCCAGCAGCCTTTCGGGACAACTCTACGAGCAGTACTTC

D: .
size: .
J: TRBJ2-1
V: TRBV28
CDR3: CASRRRDFSSYNEQFF
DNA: TGTGCCAGCAGACGTCGGGACTTCAGCTCCTACAATGAGCAGTTCTTC

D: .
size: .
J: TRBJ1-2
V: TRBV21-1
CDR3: CAGWAAPYGYTF
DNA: TGTGCAGGTTGGGCGGCGCCCTATGGCTACACCTTC

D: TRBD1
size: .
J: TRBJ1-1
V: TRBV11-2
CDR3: CASSSVLGPEGTEGTEAFF
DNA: TGTGCCAGCAGCTCAGTCTTAGGACCGGAAGGGACAGAGGGCACTGAAGCTTTCTTT

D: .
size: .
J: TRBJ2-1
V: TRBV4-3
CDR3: CASSQYGQSYNEQFF
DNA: TGCGCCAGCAGCCAATATGGCCAAAGTTACAATGAGCAGTTCTTC

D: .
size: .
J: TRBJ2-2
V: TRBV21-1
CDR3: CASSKLPSGGTGELFF
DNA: TGTGCCAGCAGCAAACTACCGTCGGGGGGCACCGGGGAGCTGTTTTTT

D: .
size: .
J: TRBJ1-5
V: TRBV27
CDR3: CASSLLSGGNQPQHF
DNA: TGTGCCAGCAGTTTATTAAGCGGGGGCAATCAGCCCCAGCATTTT

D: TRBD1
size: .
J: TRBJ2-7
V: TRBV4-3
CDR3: CASSQAYRGSYEQYF
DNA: TGCGCCAGCAGCCAAGCCTACAGGGGTTCCTACGAGCAGTACTTC

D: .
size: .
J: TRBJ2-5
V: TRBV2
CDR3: CASTRWTATAETQYF
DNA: TGTGCCAGCACCCGGTGGACAGCTACGGCAGAGACCCAGTACTTC

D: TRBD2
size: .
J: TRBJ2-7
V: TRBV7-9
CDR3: CASSFPAGTSYEQYF
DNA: TGTGCCAGCAGCTTTCCAGCGGGAACCTCCTACGAGCAGTACTTC

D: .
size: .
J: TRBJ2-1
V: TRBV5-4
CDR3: CASSLVGTRDYNEQFF
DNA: TGTGCCAGCAGCTTGGTGGGGACTCGTGATTACAATGAGCAGTTCTTC

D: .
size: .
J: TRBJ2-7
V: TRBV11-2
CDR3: CAGRGKEYEQYF
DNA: TGTGCCGGCCGGGGAAAGGAGTACGAGCAGTACTTC

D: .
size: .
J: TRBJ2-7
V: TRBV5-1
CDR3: CASNGRSSYEQYF
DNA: TGCGCCAGCAACGGCCGTAGCTCCTACGAGCAGTACTTC

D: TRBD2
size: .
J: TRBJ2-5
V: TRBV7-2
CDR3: CASSSGLAGAGETQYF
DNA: TGTGCCAGCAGCTCGGGACTAGCGGGAGCGGGCGAGACCCAGTACTTC

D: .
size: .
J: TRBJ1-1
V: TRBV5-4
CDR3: CASSLVGLAFF
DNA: TGTGCCAGCAGCTTGGTGGGGCTGGCTTTCTTT